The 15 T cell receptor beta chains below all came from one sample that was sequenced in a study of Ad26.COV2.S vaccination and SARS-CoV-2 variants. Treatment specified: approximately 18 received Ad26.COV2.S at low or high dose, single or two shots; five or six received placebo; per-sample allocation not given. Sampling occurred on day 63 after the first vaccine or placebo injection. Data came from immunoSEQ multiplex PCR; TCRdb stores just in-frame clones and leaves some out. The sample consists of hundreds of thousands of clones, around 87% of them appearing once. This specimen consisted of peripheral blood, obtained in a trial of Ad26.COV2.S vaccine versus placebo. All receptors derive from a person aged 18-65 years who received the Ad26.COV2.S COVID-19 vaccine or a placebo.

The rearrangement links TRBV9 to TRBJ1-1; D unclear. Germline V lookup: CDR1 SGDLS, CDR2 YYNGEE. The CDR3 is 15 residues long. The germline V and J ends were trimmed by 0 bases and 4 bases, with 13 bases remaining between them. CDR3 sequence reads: CASSVGRAGGTEAFF. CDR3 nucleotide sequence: TGTGCCAGCAGCGTAGGGAGGGCCGGAGGCACTGAAGCTTTCTTT.

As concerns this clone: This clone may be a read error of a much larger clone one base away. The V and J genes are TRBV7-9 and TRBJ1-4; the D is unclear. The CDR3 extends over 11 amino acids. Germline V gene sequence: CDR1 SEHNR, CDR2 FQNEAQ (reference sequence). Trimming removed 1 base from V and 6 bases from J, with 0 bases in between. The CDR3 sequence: CASSLDEKLFF. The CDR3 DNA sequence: TGTGCCAGCAGCTTAGATGAAAAACTGTTTTTT. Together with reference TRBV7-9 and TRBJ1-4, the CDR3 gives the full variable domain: DTGVSQNPRHKITKRGQNVTFRCDPISEHNRLYWYRQTLGQGPEFLTYFQNEAQLEKSRLLSDRFSAERPKGSFSTLEIQRTEQGDSAMYLCASSLDEKLFFGSGTQLSVL.

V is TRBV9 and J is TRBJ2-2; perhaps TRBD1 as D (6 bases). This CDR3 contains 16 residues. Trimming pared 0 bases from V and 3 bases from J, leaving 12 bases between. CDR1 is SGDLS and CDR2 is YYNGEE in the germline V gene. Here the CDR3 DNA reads TGTGCCAGCAGCGTAGCTTTACAGGGTTACACCGGGGAGCTGTTTTTT. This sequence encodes CASSVALQGYTGELFF.

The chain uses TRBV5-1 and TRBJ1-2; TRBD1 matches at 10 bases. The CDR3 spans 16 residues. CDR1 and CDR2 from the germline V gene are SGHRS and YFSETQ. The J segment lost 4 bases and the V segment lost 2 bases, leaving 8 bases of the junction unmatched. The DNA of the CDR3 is TGCGCCAGCAGCTTCCTGGGGGACAGGGGAGGCTATGGCTACACCTTC. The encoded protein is CASSFLGDRGGYGYTF.

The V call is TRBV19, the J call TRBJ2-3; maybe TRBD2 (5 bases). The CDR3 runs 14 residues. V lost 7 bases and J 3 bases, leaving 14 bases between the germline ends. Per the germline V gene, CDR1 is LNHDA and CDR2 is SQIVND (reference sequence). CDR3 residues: CASTSWEKTDTQYF. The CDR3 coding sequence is TGTGCCAGTACCAGCTGGGAGAAGACAGATACGCAGTATTTT.

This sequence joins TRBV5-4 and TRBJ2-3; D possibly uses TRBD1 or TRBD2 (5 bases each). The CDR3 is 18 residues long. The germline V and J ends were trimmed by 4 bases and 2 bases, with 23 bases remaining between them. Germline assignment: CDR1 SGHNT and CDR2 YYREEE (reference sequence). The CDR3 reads CASSPPYGAGQDTDTQYF. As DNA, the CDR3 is TGTGCCAGCAGCCCACCATACGGGGCAGGGCAAGACACAGATACGCAGTATTTT.

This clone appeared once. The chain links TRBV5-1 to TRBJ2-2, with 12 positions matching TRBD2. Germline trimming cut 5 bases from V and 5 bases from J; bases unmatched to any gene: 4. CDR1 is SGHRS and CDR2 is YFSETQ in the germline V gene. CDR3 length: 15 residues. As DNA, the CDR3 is TGCGCCAGCAGACCGACTAGCGGGGGAACCGGGGAGCTGTTTTTT. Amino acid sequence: CASRPTSGGTGELFF.

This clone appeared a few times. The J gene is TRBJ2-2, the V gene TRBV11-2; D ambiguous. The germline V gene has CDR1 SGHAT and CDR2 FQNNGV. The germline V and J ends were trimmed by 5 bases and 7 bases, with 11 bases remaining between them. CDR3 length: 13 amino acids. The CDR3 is CASSQTDGGELFF. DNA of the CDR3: TGTGCCAGCAGCCAGACCGACGGCGGGGAGCTGTTTTTT.

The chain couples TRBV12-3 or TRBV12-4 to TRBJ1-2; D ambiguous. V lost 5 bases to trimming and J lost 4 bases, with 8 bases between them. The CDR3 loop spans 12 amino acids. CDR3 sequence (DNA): TGTGCCAGCAGTCCGGACTTCTATGGCTACACCTTC. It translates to CASSPDFYGYTF.

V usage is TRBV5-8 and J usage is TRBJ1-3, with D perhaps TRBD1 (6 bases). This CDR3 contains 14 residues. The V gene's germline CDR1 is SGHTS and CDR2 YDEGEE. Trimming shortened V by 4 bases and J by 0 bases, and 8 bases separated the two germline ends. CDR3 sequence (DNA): TGTGCCAGCAGCACGGGACACTCTGGAAACACCATATATTTT. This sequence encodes CASSTGHSGNTIYF.

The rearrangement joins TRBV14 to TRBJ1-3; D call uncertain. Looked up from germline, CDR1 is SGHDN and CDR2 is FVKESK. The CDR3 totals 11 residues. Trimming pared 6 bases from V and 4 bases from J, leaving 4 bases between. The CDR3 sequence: CASSTGNTIYF. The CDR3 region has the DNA TGTGCCAGCAGTACCGGAAACACCATATATTTT.

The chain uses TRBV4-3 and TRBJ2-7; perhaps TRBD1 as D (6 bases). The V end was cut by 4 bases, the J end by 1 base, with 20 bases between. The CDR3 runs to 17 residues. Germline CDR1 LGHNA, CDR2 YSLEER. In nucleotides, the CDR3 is TGCGCCAGCAGCCTGGGGACATCAGCCGTCCGGTCCTACGAGCAGTACTTC. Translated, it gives CASSLGTSAVRSYEQYF.

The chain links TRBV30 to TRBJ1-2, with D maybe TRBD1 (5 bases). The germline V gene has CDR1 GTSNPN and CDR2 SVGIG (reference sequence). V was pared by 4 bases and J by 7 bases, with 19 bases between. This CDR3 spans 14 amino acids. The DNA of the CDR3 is TGTGCCTGGAAAGGCGGCAGGGAGGGGTTTGGCTACACCTTC. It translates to CAWKGGREGFGYTF.

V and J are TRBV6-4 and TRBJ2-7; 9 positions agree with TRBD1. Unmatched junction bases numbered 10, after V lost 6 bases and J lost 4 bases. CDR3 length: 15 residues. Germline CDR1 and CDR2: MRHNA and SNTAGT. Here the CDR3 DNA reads TGTGCCAGCAGACGGGACAGGGCCGATTGTTACGAGCAGTACTTC. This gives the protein CASRRDRADCYEQYF.

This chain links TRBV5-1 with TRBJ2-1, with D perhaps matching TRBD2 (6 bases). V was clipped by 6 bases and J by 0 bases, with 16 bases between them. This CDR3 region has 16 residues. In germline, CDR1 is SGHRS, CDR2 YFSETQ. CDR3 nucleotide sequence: TGCGCCAGCATGTCGGCCGCGGGGCTCTCCTACAATGAGCAGTTCTTC. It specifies CASMSAAGLSYNEQFF.